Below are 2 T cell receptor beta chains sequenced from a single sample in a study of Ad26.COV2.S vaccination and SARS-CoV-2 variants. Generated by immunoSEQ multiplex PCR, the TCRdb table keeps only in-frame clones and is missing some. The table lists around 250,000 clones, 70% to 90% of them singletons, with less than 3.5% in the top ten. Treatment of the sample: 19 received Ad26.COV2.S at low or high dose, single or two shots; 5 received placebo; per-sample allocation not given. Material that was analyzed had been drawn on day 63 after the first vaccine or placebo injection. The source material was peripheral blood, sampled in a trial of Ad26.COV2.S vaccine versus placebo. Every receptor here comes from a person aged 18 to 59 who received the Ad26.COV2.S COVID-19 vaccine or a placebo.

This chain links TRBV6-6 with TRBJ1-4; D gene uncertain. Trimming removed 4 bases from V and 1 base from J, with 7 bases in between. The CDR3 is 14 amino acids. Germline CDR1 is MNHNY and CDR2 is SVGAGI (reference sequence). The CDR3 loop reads CASSSHQTNEKLFF. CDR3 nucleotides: TGTGCCAGCAGTTCACATCAAACTAATGAAAAACTGTTTTTT.

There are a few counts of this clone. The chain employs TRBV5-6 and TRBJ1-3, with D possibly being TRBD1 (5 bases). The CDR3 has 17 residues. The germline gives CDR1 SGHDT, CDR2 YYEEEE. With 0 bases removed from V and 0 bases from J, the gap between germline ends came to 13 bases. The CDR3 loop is CASSLAGPRVSGNTIYF. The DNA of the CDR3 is TGTGCCAGCAGCTTGGCAGGGCCTCGAGTCTCTGGAAACACCATATATTTT.